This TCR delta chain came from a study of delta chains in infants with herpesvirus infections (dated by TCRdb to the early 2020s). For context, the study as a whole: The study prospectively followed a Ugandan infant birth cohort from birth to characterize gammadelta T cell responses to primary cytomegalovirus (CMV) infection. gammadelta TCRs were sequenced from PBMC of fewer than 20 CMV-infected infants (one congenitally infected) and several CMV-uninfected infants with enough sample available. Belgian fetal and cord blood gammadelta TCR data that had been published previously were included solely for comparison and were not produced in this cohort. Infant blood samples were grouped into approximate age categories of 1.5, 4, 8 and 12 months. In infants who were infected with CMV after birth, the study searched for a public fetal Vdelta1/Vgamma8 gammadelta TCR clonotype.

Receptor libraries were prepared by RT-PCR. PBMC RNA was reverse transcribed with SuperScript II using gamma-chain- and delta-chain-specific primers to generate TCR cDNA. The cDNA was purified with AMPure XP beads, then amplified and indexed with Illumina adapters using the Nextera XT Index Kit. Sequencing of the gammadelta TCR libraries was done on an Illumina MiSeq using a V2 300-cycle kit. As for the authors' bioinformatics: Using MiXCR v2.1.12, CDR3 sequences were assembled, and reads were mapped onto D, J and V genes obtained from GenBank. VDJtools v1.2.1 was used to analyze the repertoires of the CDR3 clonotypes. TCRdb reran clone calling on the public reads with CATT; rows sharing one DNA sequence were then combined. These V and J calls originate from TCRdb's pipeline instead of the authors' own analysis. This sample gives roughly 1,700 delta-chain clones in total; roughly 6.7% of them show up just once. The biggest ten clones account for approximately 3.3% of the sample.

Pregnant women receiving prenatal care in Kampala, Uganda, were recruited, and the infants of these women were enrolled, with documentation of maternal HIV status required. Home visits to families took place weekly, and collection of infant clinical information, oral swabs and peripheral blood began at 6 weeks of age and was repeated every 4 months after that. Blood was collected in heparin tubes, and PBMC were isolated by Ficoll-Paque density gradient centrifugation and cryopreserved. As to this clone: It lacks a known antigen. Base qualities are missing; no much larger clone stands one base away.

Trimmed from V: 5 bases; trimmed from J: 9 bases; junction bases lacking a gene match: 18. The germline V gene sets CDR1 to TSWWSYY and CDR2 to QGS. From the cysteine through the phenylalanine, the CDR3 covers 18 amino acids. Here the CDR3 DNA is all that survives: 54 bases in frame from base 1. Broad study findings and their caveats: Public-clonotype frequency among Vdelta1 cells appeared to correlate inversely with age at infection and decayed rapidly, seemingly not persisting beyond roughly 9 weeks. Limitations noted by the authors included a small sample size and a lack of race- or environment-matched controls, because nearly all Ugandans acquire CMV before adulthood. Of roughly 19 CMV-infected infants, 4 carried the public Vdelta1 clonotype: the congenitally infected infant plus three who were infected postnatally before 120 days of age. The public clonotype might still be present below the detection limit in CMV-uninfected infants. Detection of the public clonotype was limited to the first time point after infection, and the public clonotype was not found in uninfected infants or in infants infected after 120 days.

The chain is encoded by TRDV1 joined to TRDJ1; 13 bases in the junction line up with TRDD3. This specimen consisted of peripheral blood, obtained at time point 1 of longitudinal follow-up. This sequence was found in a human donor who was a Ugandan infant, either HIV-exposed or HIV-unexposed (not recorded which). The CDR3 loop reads CALGCSYLVLGDTWELIF. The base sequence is TGTGCTCTTGGGTGCTCCTACCTCGTACTGGGGGATACGTGGGAACTCATCTTT.